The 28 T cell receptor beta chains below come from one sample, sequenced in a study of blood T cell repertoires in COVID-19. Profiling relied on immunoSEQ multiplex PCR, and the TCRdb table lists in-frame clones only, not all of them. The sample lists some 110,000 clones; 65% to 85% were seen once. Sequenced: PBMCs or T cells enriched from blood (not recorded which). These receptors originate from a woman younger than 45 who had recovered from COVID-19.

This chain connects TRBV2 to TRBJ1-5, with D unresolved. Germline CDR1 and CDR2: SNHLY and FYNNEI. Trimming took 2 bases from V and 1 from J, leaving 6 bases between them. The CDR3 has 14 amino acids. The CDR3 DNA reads TGTGCCAGCAGTGAACCAGCGAGCAATCAGCCCCAGCATTTT. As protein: CASSEPASNQPQHF.

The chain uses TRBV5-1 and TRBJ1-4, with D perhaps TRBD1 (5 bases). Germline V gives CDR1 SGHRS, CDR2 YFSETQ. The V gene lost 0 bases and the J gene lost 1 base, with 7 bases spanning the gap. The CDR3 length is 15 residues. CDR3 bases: TGCGCCAGCAGCTTGGGGAGGGGAACTAATGAAAAACTGTTTTTT. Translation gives CASSLGRGTNEKLFF.

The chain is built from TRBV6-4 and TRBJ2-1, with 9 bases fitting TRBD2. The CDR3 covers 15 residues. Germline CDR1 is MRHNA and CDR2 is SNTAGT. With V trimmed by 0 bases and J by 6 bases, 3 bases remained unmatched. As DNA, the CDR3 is TGTGCCAGCAGTGACTCTGGGACTAGCCCCAATGAGCAGTTCTTC. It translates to CASSDSGTSPNEQFF.

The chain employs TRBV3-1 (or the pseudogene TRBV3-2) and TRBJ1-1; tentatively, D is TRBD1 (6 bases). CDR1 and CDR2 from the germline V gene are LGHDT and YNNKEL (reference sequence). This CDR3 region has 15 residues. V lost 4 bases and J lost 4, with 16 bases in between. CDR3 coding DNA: TGTGCCAGCAGCCCGACTAAAGACAGGACCACTGAAGCTTTCTTT. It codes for CASSPTKDRTTEAFF.

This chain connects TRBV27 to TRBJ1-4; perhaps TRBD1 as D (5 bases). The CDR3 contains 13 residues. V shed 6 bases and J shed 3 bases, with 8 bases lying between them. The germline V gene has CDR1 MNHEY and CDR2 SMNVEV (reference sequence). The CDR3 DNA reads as TGTGCCAGCAGCGACAGATCTAATGAAAAACTGTTTTTT. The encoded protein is CASSDRSNEKLFF.

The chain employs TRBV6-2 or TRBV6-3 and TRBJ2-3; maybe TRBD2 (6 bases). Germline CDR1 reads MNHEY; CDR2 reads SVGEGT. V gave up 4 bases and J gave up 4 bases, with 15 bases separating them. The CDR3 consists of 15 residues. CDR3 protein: CASSSGDSEADTQYF. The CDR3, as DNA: TGTGCCAGCAGTTCTGGGGACTCCGAAGCAGATACGCAGTATTTT.

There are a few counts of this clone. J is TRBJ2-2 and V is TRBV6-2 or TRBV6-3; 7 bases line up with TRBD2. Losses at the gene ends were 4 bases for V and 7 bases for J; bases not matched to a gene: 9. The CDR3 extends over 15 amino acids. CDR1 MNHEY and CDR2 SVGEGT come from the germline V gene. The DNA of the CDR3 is TGTGCCAGCAGTTCCCTACCGACTAGCCACGGGGAGCTGTTTTTT. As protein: CASSSLPTSHGELFF.

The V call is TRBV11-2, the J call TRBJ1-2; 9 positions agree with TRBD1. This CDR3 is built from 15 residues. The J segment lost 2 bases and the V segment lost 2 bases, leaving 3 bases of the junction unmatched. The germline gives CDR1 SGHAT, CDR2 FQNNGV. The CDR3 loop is CASSLNRGRNYGYTF. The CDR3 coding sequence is TGTGCCAGCAGCTTAAACAGGGGGCGCAACTATGGCTACACCTTC.

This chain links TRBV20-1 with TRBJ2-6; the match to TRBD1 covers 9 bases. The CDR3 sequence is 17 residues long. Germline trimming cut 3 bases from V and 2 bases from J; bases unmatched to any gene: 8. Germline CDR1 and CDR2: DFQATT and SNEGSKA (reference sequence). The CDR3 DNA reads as TGCAGTGCTAGTGGACAGGGGATAATACCTGGGGCCAACGTCCTGACTTTC. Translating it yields CSASGQGIIPGANVLTF.

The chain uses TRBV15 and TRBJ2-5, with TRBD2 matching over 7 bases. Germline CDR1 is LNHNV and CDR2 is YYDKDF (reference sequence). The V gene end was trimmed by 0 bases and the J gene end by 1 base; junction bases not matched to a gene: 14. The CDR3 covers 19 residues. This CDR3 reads CATSRDYGGRAGSQETQYF. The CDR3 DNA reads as TGTGCCACCAGCAGAGATTATGGGGGAAGAGCGGGAAGCCAAGAGACCCAGTACTTC.

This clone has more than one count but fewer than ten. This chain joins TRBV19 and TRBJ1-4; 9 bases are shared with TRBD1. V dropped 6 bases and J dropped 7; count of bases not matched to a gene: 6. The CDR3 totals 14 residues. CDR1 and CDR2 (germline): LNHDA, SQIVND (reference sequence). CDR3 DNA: TGTGCCAGTAGCCTGGGACAGGGTTTTGAAAAACTGTTTTTT. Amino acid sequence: CASSLGQGFEKLFF.

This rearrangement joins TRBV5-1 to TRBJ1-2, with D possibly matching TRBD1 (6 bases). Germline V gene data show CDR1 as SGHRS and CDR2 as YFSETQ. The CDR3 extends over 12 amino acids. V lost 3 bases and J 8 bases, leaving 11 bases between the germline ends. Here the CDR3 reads CASSWIQGGYTF. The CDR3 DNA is TGCGCCAGCAGCTGGATACAGGGAGGCTACACCTTC.

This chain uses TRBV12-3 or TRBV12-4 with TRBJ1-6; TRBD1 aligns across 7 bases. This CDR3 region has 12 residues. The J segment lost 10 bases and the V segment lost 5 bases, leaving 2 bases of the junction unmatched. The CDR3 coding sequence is TGTGCCAGCAGTACAGGGGAATCACCCCTCCACTTT. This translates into CASSTGESPLHF.

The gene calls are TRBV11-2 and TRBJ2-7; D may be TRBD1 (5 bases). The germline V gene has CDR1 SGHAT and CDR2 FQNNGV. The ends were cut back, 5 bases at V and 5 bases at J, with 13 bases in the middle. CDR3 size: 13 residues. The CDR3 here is CASSNPGFDEQYF. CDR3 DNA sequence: TGTGCCAGCAGCAATCCAGGGTTCGACGAGCAGTACTTC.

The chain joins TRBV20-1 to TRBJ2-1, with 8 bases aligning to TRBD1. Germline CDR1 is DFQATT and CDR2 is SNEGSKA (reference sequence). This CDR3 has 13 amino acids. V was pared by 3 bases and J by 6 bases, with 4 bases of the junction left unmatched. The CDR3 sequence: CSASLGQGNEQFF. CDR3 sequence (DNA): TGCAGTGCTAGTCTAGGACAGGGCAATGAGCAGTTCTTC.

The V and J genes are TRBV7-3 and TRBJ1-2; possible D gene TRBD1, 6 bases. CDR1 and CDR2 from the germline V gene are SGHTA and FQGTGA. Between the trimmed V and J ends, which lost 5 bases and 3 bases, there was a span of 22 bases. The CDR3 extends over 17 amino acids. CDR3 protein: CASSLRVRRGPDYGYTF. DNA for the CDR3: TGTGCCAGCAGCCTGCGGGTTCGCAGGGGTCCGGACTATGGCTACACCTTC.

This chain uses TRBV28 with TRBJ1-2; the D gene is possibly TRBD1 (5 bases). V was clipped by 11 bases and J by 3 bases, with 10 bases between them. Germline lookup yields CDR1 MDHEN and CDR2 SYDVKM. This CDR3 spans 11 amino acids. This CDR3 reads CAVRVDYGYTF. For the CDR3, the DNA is TGTGCCGTCAGGGTAGACTATGGCTACACCTTC.

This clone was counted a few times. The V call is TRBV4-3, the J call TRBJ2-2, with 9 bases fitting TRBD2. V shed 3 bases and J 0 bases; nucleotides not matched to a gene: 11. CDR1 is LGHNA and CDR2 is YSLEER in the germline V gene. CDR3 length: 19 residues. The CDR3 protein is CASSQFLAGVGPNTGELFF. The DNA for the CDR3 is TGCGCCAGCAGCCAGTTCTTAGCGGGAGTGGGGCCGAACACCGGGGAGCTGTTTTTT.

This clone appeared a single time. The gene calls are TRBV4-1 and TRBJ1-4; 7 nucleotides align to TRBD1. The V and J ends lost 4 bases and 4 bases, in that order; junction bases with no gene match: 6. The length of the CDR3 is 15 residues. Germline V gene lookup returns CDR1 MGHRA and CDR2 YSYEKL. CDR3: CASSLPGTVNEKLFF. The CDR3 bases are TGCGCCAGCAGCCTTCCCGGGACAGTTAATGAAAAACTGTTTTTT.

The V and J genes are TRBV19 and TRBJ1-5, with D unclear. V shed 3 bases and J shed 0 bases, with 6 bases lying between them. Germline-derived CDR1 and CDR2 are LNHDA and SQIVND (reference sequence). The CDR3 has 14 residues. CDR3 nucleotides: TGTGCCAGTAGTATCCGCGGTAGCAATCAGCCCCAGCATTTT. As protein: CASSIRGSNQPQHF. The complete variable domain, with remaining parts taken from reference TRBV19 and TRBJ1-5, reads DGGITQSPKYLFRKEGQNVTLSCEQNLNHDAMYWYRQDPGQGLRLIYYSQIVNDFQKGDIAEGYSVSREKKESFPLTVTSAQKNPTAFYLCASSIRGSNQPQHFGDGTRLSIL.

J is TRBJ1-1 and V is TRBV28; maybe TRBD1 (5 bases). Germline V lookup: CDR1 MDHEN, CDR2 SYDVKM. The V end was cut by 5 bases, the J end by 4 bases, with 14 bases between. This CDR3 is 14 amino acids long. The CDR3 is CASSPGPGGTEAFF. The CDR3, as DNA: TGTGCCAGCAGTCCCGGCCCCGGGGGCACTGAAGCTTTCTTT. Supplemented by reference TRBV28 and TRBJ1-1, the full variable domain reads DVKVTQSSRYLVKRTGEKVFLECVQDMDHENMFWYRQDPGLGLRLIYFSYDVKMKEKGDIPEGYSVSREKKERFSLILESASTNQTSMYLCASSPGPGGTEAFFGQGTRLTVV.

CDR3 amino acids: CASSYRRQGNYGYTF. The CDR3 DNA follows: TGTGCCAGCAGCTACAGACGACAGGGTAACTATGGCTACACCTTC. The J gene is TRBJ1-2, the V gene TRBV5-4; 7 positions match TRBD1. The germline V gene has CDR1 SGHNT and CDR2 YYREEE (reference sequence). With V trimmed by 3 bases and J by 1 base, 6 bases remained unmatched. The CDR3 loop spans 15 amino acids. The full variable domain, rest sourced from reference TRBV5-4 and TRBJ1-2, is ETGVTQSPTHLIKTRGQQVTLRCSSQSGHNTVSWYQQALGQGPQFIFQYYREEENGRGNFPPRFSGLQFPNYSSELNVNALELDDSALYLCASSYRRQGNYGYTFGSGTRLTVV.

The CDR3 bases are TGTGCCAGCAGCCCGAGGGGACAGGTCCTCAACACTGAAGCTTTCTTT. Translated: CASSPRGQVLNTEAFF. The chain has TRBV7-2 and TRBJ1-1; TRBD1 matches 8 bases. V lost 5 bases, J lost 2 bases, and 10 bases stayed unmatched. The germline CDR1 and CDR2 sequences are SGHTA and FQGNSA. The CDR3 runs 16 residues.

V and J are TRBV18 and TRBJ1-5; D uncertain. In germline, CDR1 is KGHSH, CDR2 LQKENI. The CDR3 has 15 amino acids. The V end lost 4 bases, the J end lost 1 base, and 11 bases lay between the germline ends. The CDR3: CASSHVGVSNQPQHF. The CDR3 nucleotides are TGTGCCAGCTCACACGTCGGGGTCAGCAATCAGCCCCAGCATTTT.

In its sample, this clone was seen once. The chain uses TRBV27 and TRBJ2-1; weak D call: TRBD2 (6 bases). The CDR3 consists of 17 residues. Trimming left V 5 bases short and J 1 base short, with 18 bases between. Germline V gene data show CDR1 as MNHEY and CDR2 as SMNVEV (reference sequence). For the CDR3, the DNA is TGTGCCAGCAGTCCCCGGACTGGGGGGAGGTCCTACAATGAGCAGTTCTTC. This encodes CASSPRTGGRSYNEQFF.

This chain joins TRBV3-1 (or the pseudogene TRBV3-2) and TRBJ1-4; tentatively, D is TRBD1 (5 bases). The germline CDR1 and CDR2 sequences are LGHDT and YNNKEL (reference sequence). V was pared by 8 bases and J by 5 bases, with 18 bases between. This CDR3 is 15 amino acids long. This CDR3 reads CASGWAAGINEKLFF. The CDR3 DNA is TGTGCCAGCGGGTGGGCAGCAGGGATAAATGAAAAACTGTTTTTT.

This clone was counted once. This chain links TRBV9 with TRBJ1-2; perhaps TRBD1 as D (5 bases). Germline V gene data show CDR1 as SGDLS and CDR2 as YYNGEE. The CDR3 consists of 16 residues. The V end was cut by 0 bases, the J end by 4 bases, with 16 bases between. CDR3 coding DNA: TGTGCCAGCAGCGTAGGGGGGAGGACGGACCTCTATGGCTACACCTTC. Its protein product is CASSVGGRTDLYGYTF.

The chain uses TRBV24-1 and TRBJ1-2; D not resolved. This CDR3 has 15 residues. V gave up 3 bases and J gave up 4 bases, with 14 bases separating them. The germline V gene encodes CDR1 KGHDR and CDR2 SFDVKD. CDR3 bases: TGTGCCACCAGTGATACCTCTGACCCGGGCTATGGCTACACCTTC. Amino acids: CATSDTSDPGYGYTF.